This TCR beta chain was profiled in a study of T cell responses to AZD1222 COVID-19 vaccine (dated by TCRdb to 2020 to 2022). For context, the study as a whole: AZD1222 recipients with second doses at about 4 weeks or about 12 weeks were pooled, because spike-specific TCR depth and breadth did not differ between schedules. Enrollment into the trials was organized by age into subgroups of 18-55, 56-69 and 70-plus years, and those subgroups contained about 150, 27 and 61 TCR-sequenced participants, respectively. A total of roughly 240 trial participants underwent TCR sequencing, of whom approximately 210 received two doses of AZD1222 and about 26 received two doses of the MenACWY control vaccine.

Overall study outcomes, separate from this receptor: Vaccine-associated CD4 TCRs spanned the whole spike protein, with dominant responses in regions 160-218 and 743-854. Participants were mostly white British, with more females than males. The authors suggested clonal diversity may have been underestimated. Reportedly, close to half of the unique spike-specific TCRs recognized epitopes lying outside the regions that are mutated in the B.1.351 and B.1.1.7 variants. Because no day 14 peak-response samples were available, repertoires were characterized only after the peak T cell response. Conclusions about previously exposed vaccinees are limited, since just five to seven AZD1222 recipients were seropositive for SARS-CoV-2 at baseline. The 56-69-year group was small, and its depth increase did not reach significance, likely because of low power. Spike-specific TCR breadth and depth rose significantly after two AZD1222 doses compared with day 0 and with MenACWY recipients.

The time point label of this sample denotes: baseline before first vaccination. Vaccinee samples came from UK trials COV001 and COV002, including a single-blind randomized controlled phase 2/3 trial of AZD1222 (ChAdOx1 nCoV-19) in healthy adults. For TCRbeta chain sequencing, PBMC samples were collected from trial participants at day 0 and at day 28 after the second dose. Unmatched junction bases come to 3, with V trimmed by 6 bases and J by 0 bases. Per the germline V gene, ENHRY is the CDR1 and SYGVKD is the CDR2. The CDR3 measures 15 amino acids from cysteine to phenylalanine. The retained sequence is limited to the CDR3, 45 bases, with the frame set at the first base. The CDR3 regions of human TCRbeta chains were subjected to immunosequencing. Per the original workflow: TCRs in the repertoires were compared against a reference library of SARS-CoV-2-specific TCRs that had been generated with the MIRA antigen-specificity platform. Breadth meant the fraction of unique TCRs that were SARS-CoV-2-associated, whereas depth meant the fraction of total T cells that were SARS-CoV-2-associated. Using the MIRA data, each spike-specific TCR was mapped to the spike region that the TCR reacts to and placed in a CD4 or CD8 class. Log10-transformed breadth and depth values were compared by one-way ANOVA with Sidak's multiple comparisons tests. TCRdb mirrors the immuneACCESS table, restricted to in-frame sequences. Some clones are absent from its copies; in checked studies, under half trace to an unresolved V gene, and the reason for the others is unknown. The DNA was the basis for D and trimming; V, J and clone size are from that table. Counted in this sample were 100,000 to 150,000 clones; about nine tenths of them appeared once. 6.3% of the sample is in the top ten clones.

Comments on this clone: There is no known antigen for this receptor. Nothing much larger sits one base from this clone, and base qualities are not available.

The specimen was peripheral blood, collected on day 0 of AZD1222 vaccination. This chain joins TRBV10-3 to TRBJ2-2, with 8 bases matching TRBD1. This TCR was sampled from an adult in good health. The DNA reads as follows: TGTGCCATCAGCGACAGGGGTCCGAACACCGGGGAGCTGTTTTTT. This sequence encodes CAISDRGPNTGELFF.